The 14 T cell receptor beta chains given below trace back to one sample, sequenced in a study of blood T cell repertoires in COVID-19 (dated by TCRdb to about 2020). Library preparation employed the immunoSEQ multiplex PCR assay. Drawn from immuneACCESS, this table holds only the in-frame rearrangements with V and J called that TCRdb kept. Clones are partly lost; checked studies trace under half to an unresolved V gene and leave the rest unexplained. The sample yields tens of thousands of clones; approximately 87% were counted once. The ten largest clones capture less than 5% of the sample. Sequencing was done on a sample of peripheral blood. These receptors originate from a man aged 40-49 years with COVID-19, enrolled during active disease.

The V gene is TRBV21-1, the J gene TRBJ2-1; the tabulated D call, TRBD1, remains unverified against the DNA. TRBV21-1 constitutes a pseudogene. The CDR3 sequence is 15 residues long. CDR3 nucleotide sequence: TGTGCCAGCAGCAATGGTAACAGGGAGTTGAATGAGCAGTTCTTC. This encodes CASSNGNRELNEQFF.

The chain has TRBV18 and TRBJ1-4, with 7 bases aligning to TRBD1. Germline lookup yields CDR1 KGHSH and CDR2 LQKENI. The CDR3 length is 13 residues. V was pared by 6 bases and J by 6 bases, with 4 bases of the junction left unmatched. CDR3 loop: CASSSTGDEKLFF. The CDR3 coding sequence is TGTGCCAGCTCGTCTACAGGGGATGAAAAACTGTTTTTT.

The chain uses TRBV7-8 and TRBJ1-2; 7 bases fit TRBD1. The CDR3 length is 14 residues. J gave up 3 bases and V 0 bases, and 1 base lay outside the gene matches. In germline, CDR1 is SGHVS, CDR2 FQNEAQ. The chain's CDR3 is CASSLAGTDYGYTF. The CDR3 bases are TGTGCCAGCAGCTTAGCCGGGACAGACTATGGCTACACCTTC.

CDR3 amino acids: CASSLGSNLRETQYF. CDR3 nucleotides: TGTGCCAGCAGCTTGGGTAGTAACCTTCGGGAGACCCAGTACTTC. J is TRBJ2-5 and V is TRBV5-5; no firm D call. The length of the CDR3 is 15 residues. CDR1 SGHKS and CDR2 YYEKEE come from the germline V gene (reference sequence). Trimming stripped 0 bases from V and 5 bases from J, with 14 bases between.

This clone was counted between two and nine times. V is TRBV6-1 and J is TRBJ2-7, with D perhaps matching TRBD1 (5 bases). CDR1 and CDR2 (germline): MNHNS, SASEGT. The CDR3 has 14 amino acids. V lost 2 bases, J lost 2 bases, and 10 bases lay in between. CDR3 region: CASSEISGPYEQYF. DNA of the CDR3: TGTGCCAGCAGTGAAATTTCAGGGCCCTACGAGCAGTACTTC.

The rearrangement uses TRBV28 and TRBJ2-1, with a possible D match to TRBD1 (5 bases). The CDR3 runs 16 residues. Germline CDR1 and CDR2: MDHEN and SYDVKM. V lost 3 bases, J lost 3 bases, and 15 bases lay in between. CDR3 sequence (DNA): TGTGCCAGCAGTTTGGGGCAGGCGATACGCTACAATGAGCAGTTCTTC. The encoded protein is CASSLGQAIRYNEQFF.

This clone has only a few counts. The chain uses TRBV28 and TRBJ2-1; D gene ambiguous. This CDR3 has 15 amino acids. The germline V gene has CDR1 MDHEN and CDR2 SYDVKM. Between the trimmed V and J ends, which lost 5 bases and 0 bases, there was a span of 11 bases. As DNA, the CDR3 is TGTGCCAGCAGTCAAGGAGTAAGCTCCTACAATGAGCAGTTCTTC. Translating gives CASSQGVSSYNEQFF.

The chain links TRBV18 to TRBJ2-7; TRBD2 matches at 10 bases. In germline, CDR1 is KGHSH, CDR2 LQKENI. V was pared by 0 bases and J by 1 base, with 0 bases of the junction left unmatched. This CDR3 spans 15 amino acids. CDR3 sequence reads: CASSPPGLASYEQYF. The CDR3 coding sequence is TGTGCCAGCTCACCACCGGGACTAGCGTCCTACGAGCAGTACTTC.

This chain links TRBV10-3 with TRBJ1-4, with TRBD1 matching 10 bases. The CDR3 consists of 14 residues. The J segment lost 8 bases and the V segment lost 5 bases, leaving 5 bases of the junction unmatched. Germline lookup yields CDR1 ENHRY and CDR2 SYGVKD. CDR3 DNA sequence: TGTGCCATCAGTCCCGGGACAGGGGTCGAAAAACTGTTTTTT. This codes for CAISPGTGVEKLFF.

V and J are TRBV5-6 and TRBJ1-5; 7 bases align to TRBD1. V lost 1 base, J lost 5 bases, and 0 bases stayed unmatched. The CDR3 loop spans 13 amino acids. In germline, CDR1 is SGHDT, CDR2 YYEEEE. The CDR3: CASSLQGDQPQHF. The CDR3 region has the DNA TGTGCCAGCAGCTTGCAGGGGGATCAGCCCCAGCATTTT.

This clone qualifies as medium-sized (0.01 to 0.1%). The V call is TRBV14, the J call TRBJ2-5; 7 nucleotides agree with TRBD1. J was trimmed by 5 bases and V by 4 bases; bases with no gene match: 4. This CDR3 is built from 13 residues. The germline V gene encodes CDR1 SGHDN and CDR2 FVKESK. CDR3 residues: CASSPGQWETQYF. As DNA, the CDR3 is TGTGCCAGCAGCCCGGGACAGTGGGAGACCCAGTACTTC.

A single count supports this clone. The chain links TRBV10-2 to TRBJ1-2; D not resolved. CDR3 size: 13 residues. Germline assignment: CDR1 WSHSY and CDR2 SAAADI. With 3 bases removed from V and 4 bases from J, the gap between germline ends came to 9 bases. CDR3 sequence reads: CASSERTLYGYTF. The CDR3 DNA is TGCGCCAGCAGTGAAAGAACTCTCTATGGCTACACCTTC.

The genes are TRBV7-9 and TRBJ2-5; 10 bases map to TRBD2. V lost 5 bases and J lost 5; bases outside the gene matches: 11. This CDR3 spans 16 amino acids. Germline-derived CDR1 and CDR2 are SEHNR and FQNEAQ (reference sequence). CDR3 DNA: TGTGCCAGCAGCCCGGGAGGGACTAGCGAGGCGGAGACCCAGTACTTC. This gives the protein CASSPGGTSEAETQYF.

The rearrangement joins TRBV30 to TRBJ1-6; no definite D call. The V and J ends lost 3 bases and 4 bases respectively, with 4 bases between them. CDR1 is GTSNPN and CDR2 is SVGIG in the germline V gene (reference sequence). The CDR3 consists of 12 residues. The chain's CDR3 is CAWRSYNSPLHF. As DNA, the CDR3 is TGTGCCTGGAGGTCATATAATTCACCCCTCCACTTT.